Presented here are 19 T cell receptor beta chains from one specimen sequenced in a study of CD8 T cells in Susac syndrome. cDNA came from approximately 0.5 to 1 ug RNA primed by random hexamers. TCRdb reprocessed the immunoSEQ multiplex PCR reads via MiXCR and lists one record per CDR3 protein. This table holds some 160,000 distinct CDR3 sequences, around 94% found once. Sequenced material: CD4+ T cells from PBMCs. These receptors were collected from a human donor with Susac syndrome.

J is TRBJ2-7 and V is TRBV7-2; 8 bases agree with TRBD2. Germline CDR1 and CDR2: SGHTA and FQGNSA. Trimming removed 4 bases from V and 2 bases from J; junction bases left unmatched: 4. The CDR3 runs to 14 residues. CDR3: CASSWTSKTYEQYF. The DNA for the CDR3 is TGTGCCAGCAGCTGGACTAGCAAGACCTACGAGCAGTACTTC. The full variable domain, completed using reference TRBV7-2 and TRBJ2-7, is GAGVSQSPSNKVTEKGKDVELRCDPISGHTALYWYRQSLGQGLEFLIYFQGNSAPDKSGLPSDRFSAERTGGSVSTLTIQRTQQEDSAVYLCASSWTSKTYEQYFGPGTRLTVT.

This sequence joins TRBV19 and TRBJ2-2; TRBD1 agrees at 7 bases. The CDR3 extends over 16 amino acids. Losses at the gene ends were 5 bases for V and 4 bases for J; bases not matched to a gene: 10. Looked up from germline, CDR1 is LNHDA and CDR2 is SQIVND (reference sequence). The CDR3 protein is CASSLWTGGGTGELFF. The CDR3 DNA reads TGTGCCAGTAGTCTTTGGACAGGCGGAGGCACCGGGGAGCTGTTTTTT.

The V and J genes are TRBV7-9 and TRBJ1-1; the D gene is possibly TRBD1 (6 bases). V lost 7 bases and J lost 4, with 16 bases in between. The length of the CDR3 is 14 residues. Germline V gene sequence: CDR1 SEHNR, CDR2 FQNEAQ (reference sequence). The CDR3 coding sequence is TGTGCCAGCACCTGGGGGCAGGAACCCACTGAAGCTTTCTTT. It yields the protein CASTWGQEPTEAFF.

This chain's CDR3 is CSARDLGTQETQYF. DNA for the CDR3: TGCAGTGCTAGAGATCTTGGCACCCAAGAGACCCAGTACTTC. The chain uses TRBV20-1 and TRBJ2-5; D not certain. The CDR3 has 14 residues. Trimming took off 0 bases at V and 1 base at J, with 9 bases between the two ends. Germline V CDR1 and CDR2: DFQATT, SNEGSKA (reference sequence).

This chain joins TRBV29-1 and TRBJ2-2, with TRBD1 as a possible D gene (5 bases). The germline V and J ends were trimmed by 4 bases and 6 bases, with 9 bases remaining between them. In germline, CDR1 is SQVTM, CDR2 ANQGSEA. The CDR3 extends over 12 amino acids. This chain's CDR3 is CSVASGPGELFF. DNA for the CDR3: TGCAGCGTTGCATCAGGGCCCGGGGAGCTGTTTTTT.

Only one count was recorded for this clonotype. The chain recombines TRBV5-3 with TRBJ1-1; 7 bases line up with TRBD1. TRBV5-3 is placed among ORFs of uncertain function. The J segment lost 0 bases and the V segment lost 3 bases, leaving 5 bases of the junction unmatched. The CDR3 has 15 amino acids. Here the CDR3 reads CARSWDSGMNTEAFF. The CDR3 DNA reads TGTGCCAGAAGCTGGGACAGTGGGATGAACACTGAAGCTTTCTTT.

This chain links TRBV4-3 with TRBJ2-4, with D hard to call. The CDR3 loop spans 15 amino acids. Trimming shortened V by 0 bases and J by 7 bases, and 13 bases separated the two germline ends. Germline CDR1 reads LGHNA; CDR2 reads YSLEER. The CDR3 nucleotides are TGCGCCAGCAGCCAAGACGGGCAGGCGAGGAACATTCAGTACTTC. Translating gives CASSQDGQARNIQYF.

This chain links TRBV5-4 with TRBJ2-1; the match to TRBD2 covers 7 bases. Germline values: CDR1 SGHNT, CDR2 YYREEE (reference sequence). The CDR3 covers 16 residues. Trimming removed 7 bases from V and 4 bases from J; junction bases left unmatched: 14. CDR3 in amino acids: CASGLGGDAPYNEQFF. In nucleotides, the CDR3 is TGTGCCAGCGGGCTTGGGGGGGATGCCCCTTACAATGAGCAGTTCTTC.

This clonotype was seen just once. In DNA, the CDR3 is TGTGCCAGCTCCTCACGTGAGGGCCCCTACGAGCAGTACTTC. Protein product: CASSSREGPYEQYF. This sequence joins TRBV18 and TRBJ2-7, with D maybe TRBD2 (5 bases). The germline V gene encodes CDR1 KGHSH and CDR2 LQKENI. The ends were cut back, 6 bases at V and 2 bases at J, with 14 bases in the middle. The CDR3 runs to 14 residues.

V is TRBV3-1 and J is TRBJ1-5; D is possibly TRBD1 (5 bases). This CDR3 region has 16 residues. Looked up from germline, CDR1 is LGHDT and CDR2 is YNNKEL (reference sequence). V was shortened by 1 base and J by 1 base, with 11 bases between the two germline ends. DNA of the CDR3: TGTGCCAGCAGCCAAGGAGGGGCGATAAGCAATCAGCCCCAGCATTTT. Amino acid sequence: CASSQGGAISNQPQHF.

The J gene is TRBJ2-1, the V gene TRBV29-1, with D possibly called TRBD1 or TRBD2 (7 bases each). CDR3 length: 17 residues. V shed 1 base and J shed 4 bases, with 20 bases lying between them. Germline assignment: CDR1 SQVTM and CDR2 ANQGSEA. As DNA, the CDR3 is TGCAGCGTTGAAGGGAGGGCAGGGGGGGGAGTATACAATGAGCAGTTCTTC. As protein: CSVEGRAGGGVYNEQFF.

V is TRBV20-1 and J is TRBJ1-5; D is undetermined. From germline, CDR1 is DFQATT and CDR2 SNEGSKA (reference sequence). V was clipped by 3 bases and J by 3 bases, with 6 bases between them. CDR3 size: 12 residues. CDR3 region: CSASGPNQPQHF. The CDR3 coding sequence is TGCAGTGCTAGCGGGCCCAATCAGCCCCAGCATTTT.

The rearrangement joins TRBV20-1 to TRBJ1-1; unclear D gene. Trimming removed 4 bases from V and 1 base from J, with 13 bases in between. CDR1 DFQATT and CDR2 SNEGSKA come from the germline V gene (reference sequence). The CDR3 is 14 amino acids. The chain's CDR3 is CSAKGGWRNTEAFF. In DNA, the CDR3 is TGCAGTGCTAAGGGTGGGTGGCGGAACACTGAAGCTTTCTTT.

The table lists this clonotype with a count of one. This chain uses TRBV6-1 with TRBJ2-6; TRBD2 matches 15 bases. The CDR3 consists of 17 residues. Trimming at V came to 6 bases and at J to 2 bases, leaving 2 bases not matched to a gene. CDR1 and CDR2 from the germline V gene are MNHNS and SASEGT. In DNA form, the CDR3 reads TGTGCCAGCAGGGGGACTAGCGGGGGGACTGGGGCCAACGTCCTGACTTTC. As protein: CASRGTSGGTGANVLTF.

The chain couples TRBV29-1 to TRBJ1-2; D unclear. V lost 1 base and J 2 bases, leaving 11 bases between the germline ends. The CDR3 extends over 14 amino acids. CDR1 is SQVTM and CDR2 is ANQGSEA in the germline V gene. The DNA for the CDR3 is TGCAGCGTTGAAGGTGAGGGCCGGAACTATGGCTACACCTTC. This sequence encodes CSVEGEGRNYGYTF.

The CDR3 protein is CSAEAQETQYF. In DNA, the CDR3 is TGCAGTGCCGAAGCCCAAGAGACCCAGTACTTC. This chain uses TRBV20-1 with TRBJ2-5; D not resolved. Germline V gene sequence: CDR1 DFQATT, CDR2 SNEGSKA (reference sequence). The CDR3 is made up of 11 amino acids. V was pared by 6 bases and J by 1 base, with 6 bases between.

J is TRBJ2-7 and V is TRBV13; 9 nucleotides line up with TRBD1. Germline V lookup: CDR1 PRHDT, CDR2 FYEKMQ (reference sequence). Trimming at V came to 3 bases and at J to 2 bases, leaving 5 bases not matched to a gene. The CDR3 runs 15 residues. This CDR3 is CASSLDGQGPYEQYF. CDR3 coding DNA: TGTGCCAGCAGCTTGGACGGACAGGGGCCCTACGAGCAGTACTTC.

The J gene is TRBJ1-1, the V gene TRBV9; D is unclear. Germline V gives CDR1 SGDLS, CDR2 YYNGEE. V lost 4 bases and J 3 bases, leaving 16 bases between the germline ends. This CDR3 contains 15 residues. The DNA of the CDR3 is TGTGCCAGCAGCCCCCGGACCCGGGTGGACACTGAAGCTTTCTTT. This sequence encodes CASSPRTRVDTEAFF.

For the CDR3, the DNA is TGTGCCAGTAGTGAGGGGGCTGGTCAGCCCCAGCATTTT. Its protein is CASSEGAGQPQHF. V and J are TRBV19 and TRBJ1-5; 7 bases align to TRBD1. Trimming took 5 bases from V and 6 from J; bases not matched to a gene: 4. The CDR3 runs to 13 residues. Germline V gives CDR1 LNHDA, CDR2 SQIVND (reference sequence).